This paragraph reports one T cell receptor beta chain. Sequencing used immunoSEQ multiplex PCR; TCRdb keeps in-frame clones, though not all of them. Among about 690,000 clones listed, 90% were seen once. This sample is part of a study of shared clonotypes between healthy human individuals. The TCR was taken from a man aged 18 to 29 in good health. Some clones in this sample may be carry-over from other donors' samples. The material sequenced was memory CD8+ T cells from PBMCs. Described subset: CD45RO+ cells pooled with CCR7-negative TemRA cells.

CDR3 DNA: TGTGCCAGCAGTTTCCAGATTCTGGGGACAGGGGAGTTCAATGAGCAGTTCTTC. Its protein product is CASSFQILGTGEFNEQFF. The chain couples TRBV28 to TRBJ2-1; TRBD1 matches at 10 bases. This CDR3 spans 18 amino acids. Trimming removed 3 bases from V and 6 bases from J; junction bases left unmatched: 14. Germline values: CDR1 MDHEN, CDR2 SYDVKM.